This T cell receptor beta chain was sequenced for a study of blood T cell repertoires in COVID-19. Across the study: COVID-19 samples collected from the United States, Italy and Spain covered acute and convalescent phases. T cells, B-cell-depleted T cells, or PBMCs provided the cDNA or gDNA that served as material.

Authors' analysis steps: For nucleated cells, counts were estimated from reference gene primer amplification. Profiling relied on immunoSEQ multiplex PCR, and the TCRdb table lists in-frame clones only, not all of them. V and J calls and clone size come straight from that table; D and trimming were deduced from the DNA. The table records 35,000 to 50,000 clones, roughly 87% of them present only once. Trimming stripped 0 bases from V and 7 bases from J, with 14 bases between. Germline V lookup: CDR1 SGHTS, CDR2 YDEGEE. The CDR3 loop spans 15 amino acids. The TCR comes from a man between 60 and 75 years old with active COVID-19. The chain has TRBV5-8 and TRBJ2-1; D ambiguous. The sequenced sample was peripheral blood. Here the CDR3 reads CASSLAPGRRNEQFF. The DNA of the CDR3 is TGTGCCAGCAGCTTGGCCCCAGGAAGAAGGAATGAGCAGTTCTTC.